The 10 T cell receptor beta chains in this list originate from one sample, sequenced in a study of somatic mutations in cytotoxic T cells in rheumatoid arthritis. The repertoire was sequenced with immunoSEQ multiplex PCR; TCRdb's copy has only in-frame clones and lacks some. The sample holds approximately 7,000 clones, 60% seen once. Specimen: CD8+ T cells sorted from blood. The source of these receptors is a woman aged 40 to 49 in good health.

The V and J genes are TRBV27 and TRBJ2-7; D is unclear. V was pared by 6 bases and J by 3 bases, with 6 bases between. The CDR3 contains 11 residues. In germline, CDR1 is MNHEY, CDR2 SMNVEV (reference sequence). The CDR3 DNA is TGTGCCAGCAGATATAACTACGAGCAGTACTTC. Protein product: CASRYNYEQYF.

The chain employs TRBV11-3 and TRBJ2-2, with D tentatively TRBD2 (5 bases). This CDR3 has 15 amino acids. CDR1 SGHNT and CDR2 YENEEA come from the germline V gene. The V gene lost 5 bases and the J gene lost 2 bases, with 12 bases spanning the gap. This CDR3 reads CASSPRTGNTGELFF. The CDR3 region has the DNA TGTGCCAGCAGCCCCCGGACGGGAAACACCGGGGAGCTGTTTTTT.

J is TRBJ2-5 and V is TRBV6-5; TRBD1 or TRBD2 may be the D gene (6 bases each). V was pared by 2 bases and J by 7 bases, with 14 bases between. The germline V gene has CDR1 MNHEY and CDR2 SVGAGI. The CDR3 runs 14 residues. CDR3 sequence (DNA): TGTGCCAGCAGTTACGGGGCAGGAGGGGGGACCCAGTACTTC. It translates to CASSYGAGGGTQYF.

This chain joins TRBV5-6 and TRBJ1-1; D ambiguous. V gave up 0 bases and J gave up 5 bases, with 8 bases separating them. Per germline, CDR1 SGHDT and CDR2 YYEEEE. The CDR3 has 13 amino acids. CDR3 in amino acids: CASSLGGETEAFF. Written as DNA, the CDR3 is TGTGCCAGCAGCTTGGGTGGGGAGACTGAAGCTTTCTTT.

The V call is TRBV7-9, the J call TRBJ1-2; 9 positions match TRBD1. The CDR3 spans 17 residues. Germline V gene lookup returns CDR1 SEHNR and CDR2 FQNEAQ (reference sequence). J gave up 3 bases and V 3 bases, and 11 bases lay outside the gene matches. The CDR3 DNA follows: TGTGCCAGCAGCTTTATCGTGACAGGGGGTTTTTACTATGGCTACACCTTC. This sequence encodes CASSFIVTGGFYYGYTF.

The rearrangement uses TRBV5-1 and TRBJ2-2; 7 nucleotides agree with TRBD1. The germline CDR1 and CDR2 sequences are SGHRS and YFSETQ. The V and J ends lost 9 bases and 0 bases, in that order; junction bases with no gene match: 11. This CDR3 has 16 residues. The CDR3, as DNA: TGCGCCACCGCGCCGCCCGGGACAGCGAACACCGGGGAGCTGTTTTTT. It yields the protein CATAPPGTANTGELFF.

This clone was seen more than once but under ten times. V is TRBV7-9 and J is TRBJ1-2; D is uncertain. Germline V gives CDR1 SEHNR, CDR2 FQNEAQ (reference sequence). The CDR3 contains 16 residues. V shed 1 base and J shed 0 bases, with 12 bases lying between them. The chain's CDR3 is CASSLVRQEANYGYTF. DNA for the CDR3: TGTGCCAGCAGCTTAGTCCGGCAGGAAGCTAACTATGGCTACACCTTC.

Only a few counts were recorded for this clone. The CDR3 bases are TGCGCCAGCAGCCAAGGGACAGGGCCTGGGGAAAAACTGTTTTTT. This translates into CASSQGTGPGEKLFF. V usage is TRBV4-1 and J usage is TRBJ1-4, with 8 bases fitting TRBD1. CDR3 length: 15 residues. V shed 1 base and J 8 bases; nucleotides not matched to a gene: 6. Germline assignment: CDR1 MGHRA and CDR2 YSYEKL.

This rearrangement joins TRBV19 to TRBJ1-1; possible D gene TRBD1, 6 bases. CDR1 and CDR2 from the germline V gene are LNHDA and SQIVND (reference sequence). The CDR3 runs to 12 residues. V was clipped by 6 bases and J by 8 bases, with 13 bases between them. The CDR3 nucleotides are TGTGCCAGTAGACAAACAGGGACAGAAGCTTTCTTT. Amino acids: CASRQTGTEAFF.

This chain joins TRBV5-1 and TRBJ1-2, with no clear D. This CDR3 has 15 residues. V was pared by 0 bases and J by 7 bases, with 16 bases between. Germline V lookup: CDR1 SGHRS, CDR2 YFSETQ. The CDR3 spells CASSLGRGTVSGYTF. In DNA, the CDR3 is TGCGCCAGCAGCTTGGGCCGGGGAACAGTAAGTGGCTACACCTTC.